The present entry profiles one T cell receptor (beta chain) with its context. Sequencing used immunoSEQ multiplex PCR; TCRdb keeps in-frame clones, though not all of them. The sample shows roughly 500,000 clones, approximately 87% of them seen only once. This sample is drawn from a study of blood T cell repertoires in COVID-19. Study as a whole: Material from acute and convalescent COVID-19 was sourced from the United States, Italy and Spain. Sources were T cells, B-cell-depleted T cells, or PBMCs; the material itself was cDNA or gDNA.

Cohorts were determined from participant-reported clinical history. Two negative PCRs, clearance, or symptom resolution characterized the recovered Cohort 3 donors. Per the germline V gene, CDR1 is MNHEY and CDR2 is SVGEGT. The trim removed 5 bases at V and 1 base at J, leaving 3 bases unmatched. The length of the CDR3 is 15 residues. The source is a woman aged 40 to 50 who had recovered from COVID-19. The sequenced sample was PBMCs or T cells enriched from blood (not recorded which). This sequence joins TRBV6-2 or TRBV6-3 and TRBJ2-2, with 8 bases that match TRBD1. CDR3 DNA sequence: TGTGCCAGCAGTCTCGGACAGGGGAACACCGGGGAGCTGTTTTTT. Translation gives CASSLGQGNTGELFF.